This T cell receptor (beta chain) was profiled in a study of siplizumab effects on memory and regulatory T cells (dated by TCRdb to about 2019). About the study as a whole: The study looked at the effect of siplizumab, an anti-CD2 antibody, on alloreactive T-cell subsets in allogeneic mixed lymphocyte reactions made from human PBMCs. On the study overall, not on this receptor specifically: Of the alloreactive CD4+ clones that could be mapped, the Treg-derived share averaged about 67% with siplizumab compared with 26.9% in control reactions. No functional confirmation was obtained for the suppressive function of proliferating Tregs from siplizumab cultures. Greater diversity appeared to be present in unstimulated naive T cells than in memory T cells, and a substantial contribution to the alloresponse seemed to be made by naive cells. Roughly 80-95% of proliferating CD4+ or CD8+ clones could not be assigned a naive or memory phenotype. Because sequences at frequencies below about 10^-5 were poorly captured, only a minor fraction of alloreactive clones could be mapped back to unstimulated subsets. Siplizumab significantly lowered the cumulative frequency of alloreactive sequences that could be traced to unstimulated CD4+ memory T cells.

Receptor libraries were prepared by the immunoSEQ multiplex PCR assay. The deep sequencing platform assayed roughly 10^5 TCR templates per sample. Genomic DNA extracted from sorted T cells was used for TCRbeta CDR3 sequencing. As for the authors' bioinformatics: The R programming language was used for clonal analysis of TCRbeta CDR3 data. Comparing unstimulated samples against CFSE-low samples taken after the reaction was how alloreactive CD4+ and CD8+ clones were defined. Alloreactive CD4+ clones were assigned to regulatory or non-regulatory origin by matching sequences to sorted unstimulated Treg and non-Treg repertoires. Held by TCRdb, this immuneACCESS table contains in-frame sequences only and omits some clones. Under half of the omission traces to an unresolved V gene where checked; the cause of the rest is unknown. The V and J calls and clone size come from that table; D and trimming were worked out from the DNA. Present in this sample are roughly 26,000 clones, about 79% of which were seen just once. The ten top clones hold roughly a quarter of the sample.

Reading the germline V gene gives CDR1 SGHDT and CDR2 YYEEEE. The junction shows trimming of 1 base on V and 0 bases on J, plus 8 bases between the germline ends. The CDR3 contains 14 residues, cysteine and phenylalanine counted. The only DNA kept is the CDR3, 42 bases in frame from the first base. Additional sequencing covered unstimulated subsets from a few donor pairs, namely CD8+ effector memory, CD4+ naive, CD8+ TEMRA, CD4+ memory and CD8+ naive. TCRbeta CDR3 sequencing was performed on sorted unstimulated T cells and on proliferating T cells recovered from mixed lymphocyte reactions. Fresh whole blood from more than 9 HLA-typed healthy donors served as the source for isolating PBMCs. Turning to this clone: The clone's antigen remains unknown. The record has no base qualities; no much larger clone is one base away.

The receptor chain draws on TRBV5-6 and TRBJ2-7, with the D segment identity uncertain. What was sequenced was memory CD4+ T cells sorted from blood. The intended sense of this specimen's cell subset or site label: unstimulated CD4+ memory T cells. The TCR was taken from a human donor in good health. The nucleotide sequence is TGTGCCAGCAGCTTGCTTCGGAGCTCCTACGAGCAGTACTTC. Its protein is CASSLLRSSYEQYF.